These T cell receptor beta chains were read from a single sample in a study of shared clonotypes between healthy human individuals. The data were produced by immunoSEQ multiplex PCR, yet TCRdb's version contains in-frame clones alone and is incomplete. The table lists millions of clones, approximately 95% of them singletons. The sequenced sample was naive CD4+ T cells from PBMCs. The origin of the receptors is a man younger than 35 in good health. Some clones in this sample may be carry-over from other donors' samples. Both conserved end residues are part of each CDR3. A D gene is named only where the DNA matches it firmly.

>TRBV30|-|TRBJ1-5
TGTGCCTGGAGTGGGCAGTACAATCAGCCCCAGCATTTT
CAWSGQYNQPQHF
>TRBV19|-|TRBJ1-1
TGTGCCAGTAGTTCGACCGTGAACACTGAAGCTTTCTTT
CASSSTVNTEAFF
>TRBV28|-|TRBJ1-2
TGTGCCAGCAGCTCCGGGCAGCGTACTAACTATGGCTACACCTTC
CASSSGQRTNYGYTF
>TRBV21-1|-|TRBJ2-1
TGTGCCAGCAGACTCGTCCTACGACCCTCCTACAATGAGCAGTTCTTC
CASRLVLRPSYNEQFF
>TRBV6-5|-|TRBJ2-7
TGTGCCAGCAGCTTCTCGGGCGCTGGGTACGAGCAGTACTTC
CASSFSGAGYEQYF
>TRBV19|-|TRBJ1-1
TGTGCCAGTAAAAGGGCCACTGAAGCTTTCTTT
CASKRATEAFF
>TRBV5-4|TRBD2|TRBJ2-3
TGTGCCAGCAGCGTGGGAGCGGGAGGCTCAGATACGCAGTATTTT
CASSVGAGGSDTQYF
>TRBV28|-|TRBJ2-5
TGTGCCAGCAGTTTGGGGGCCGAAGAGACCCAGTACTTC
CASSLGAEETQYF
>TRBV28|TRBD2|TRBJ2-7
TGTGCCAGCAGACCGACTAGCGGGATTTACGAGCAGTACTTC
CASRPTSGIYEQYF
>TRBV28|-|TRBJ2-7
TGTGCCAGCATCCGGCCTCGGCCCTACGAGCAGTACTTC
CASIRPRPYEQYF
>TRBV6-5|-|TRBJ1-1
TGTGCCAGCAGTGACCGGGGGGTGGCTGAAGCTTTCTTT
CASSDRGVAEAFF
>TRBV19|TRBD1|TRBJ2-5
TGTGCCAGCGGGACAGGGGCGTCTGGGGAGACCCAGTACTTC
CASGTGASGETQYF
>TRBV28|TRBD1|TRBJ1-5
TGTGCCAGCACTCAGGGGGCTCAGCAGCCCCAGCATTTT
CASTQGAQQPQHF
>TRBV6-1|-|TRBJ2-7
TGTGCCAGCGTCCTAGGGGGACTGTCCGAGCAGTACTTC
CASVLGGLSEQYF
>TRBV7-9|-|TRBJ2-1
TGTGCCAGCAGCTTAGAGTTTCAGGGGACCTATAAGATCAATGAGCAGTTCTTC
CASSLEFQGTYKINEQFF
>TRBV29-1|-|TRBJ2-1
TGCAGCTCCGGCGACAATATCGACAATGAGCAGTTCTTC
CSSGDNIDNEQFF
>TRBV5-1|-|TRBJ1-3
TGCGCCAGCAAAGTAGGGCCCGAGTCTGGAAACACCATATATTTT
CASKVGPESGNTIYF
>TRBV7-6|-|TRBJ2-7
TGTGCCAGCAGCCCCCGGGACTTTAGTACGGAGCAGTACTTC
CASSPRDFSTEQYF
>TRBV6-4|-|TRBJ1-3
TGTGCCAATTCAAGAAACACCATATATTTT
CANSRNTIYF
>TRBV6-1|TRBD2|TRBJ2-1
TGTGCCAGCAGTCCGGGACTAGCGGGACACAATGAGCAGTTCTTC
CASSPGLAGHNEQFF
>TRBV28|-|TRBJ1-5
TGTGCCAGCAGTCGGACGGTGGGGGGATATAGCAATCAGCCCCAGCATTTT
CASSRTVGGYSNQPQHF